The entry below gives a single T cell receptor beta chain sequence along with its context. What it binds is unknown. One entry per CDR3 protein results from TCRdb running MiXCR on the 5' RACE reads. The sample shows 300,000 to 400,000 distinct CDR3 sequences, about 15% of them seen only once. These data belong to a study of CD8 T cells in ankylosing spondylitis. The CDR3 consists of 14 residues. Trimming stripped 2 bases from V and 5 bases from J, with 12 bases between. Looked up from germline, CDR1 is LGHDT and CDR2 is YNNKEL (reference sequence). Findings and caveats of the study: According to the report, clones linked to the disease were significantly enriched in matched synovial fluid samples taken from ankylosing spondylitis patients. Earlier reports found some motif variants in synovial fluid and blood in reactive arthritis.

V and J are TRBV3-1 and TRBJ1-1, with D hard to call. The receptor was isolated from a male donor with ankylosing spondylitis or in good health (not recorded which). The sample comprised blood, either unsorted or a sorted T cell fraction (not recorded which). In DNA, the CDR3 is TGTGCCAGCAGCCAATTTGTGTTTGGGACTGAAGCTTTCTTT. Residues: CASSQFVFGTEAFF. The whole variable domain, remainder taken from reference TRBV3-1 and TRBJ1-1, is DTAVSQTPKYLVTQMGNDKSIKCEQNLGHDTMYWYKQDSKKFLKIMFSYNNKELIINETVPNRFSPKSPDKAHLNLHINSLELGDSAVYFCASSQFVFGTEAFFGQGTRLTVV.